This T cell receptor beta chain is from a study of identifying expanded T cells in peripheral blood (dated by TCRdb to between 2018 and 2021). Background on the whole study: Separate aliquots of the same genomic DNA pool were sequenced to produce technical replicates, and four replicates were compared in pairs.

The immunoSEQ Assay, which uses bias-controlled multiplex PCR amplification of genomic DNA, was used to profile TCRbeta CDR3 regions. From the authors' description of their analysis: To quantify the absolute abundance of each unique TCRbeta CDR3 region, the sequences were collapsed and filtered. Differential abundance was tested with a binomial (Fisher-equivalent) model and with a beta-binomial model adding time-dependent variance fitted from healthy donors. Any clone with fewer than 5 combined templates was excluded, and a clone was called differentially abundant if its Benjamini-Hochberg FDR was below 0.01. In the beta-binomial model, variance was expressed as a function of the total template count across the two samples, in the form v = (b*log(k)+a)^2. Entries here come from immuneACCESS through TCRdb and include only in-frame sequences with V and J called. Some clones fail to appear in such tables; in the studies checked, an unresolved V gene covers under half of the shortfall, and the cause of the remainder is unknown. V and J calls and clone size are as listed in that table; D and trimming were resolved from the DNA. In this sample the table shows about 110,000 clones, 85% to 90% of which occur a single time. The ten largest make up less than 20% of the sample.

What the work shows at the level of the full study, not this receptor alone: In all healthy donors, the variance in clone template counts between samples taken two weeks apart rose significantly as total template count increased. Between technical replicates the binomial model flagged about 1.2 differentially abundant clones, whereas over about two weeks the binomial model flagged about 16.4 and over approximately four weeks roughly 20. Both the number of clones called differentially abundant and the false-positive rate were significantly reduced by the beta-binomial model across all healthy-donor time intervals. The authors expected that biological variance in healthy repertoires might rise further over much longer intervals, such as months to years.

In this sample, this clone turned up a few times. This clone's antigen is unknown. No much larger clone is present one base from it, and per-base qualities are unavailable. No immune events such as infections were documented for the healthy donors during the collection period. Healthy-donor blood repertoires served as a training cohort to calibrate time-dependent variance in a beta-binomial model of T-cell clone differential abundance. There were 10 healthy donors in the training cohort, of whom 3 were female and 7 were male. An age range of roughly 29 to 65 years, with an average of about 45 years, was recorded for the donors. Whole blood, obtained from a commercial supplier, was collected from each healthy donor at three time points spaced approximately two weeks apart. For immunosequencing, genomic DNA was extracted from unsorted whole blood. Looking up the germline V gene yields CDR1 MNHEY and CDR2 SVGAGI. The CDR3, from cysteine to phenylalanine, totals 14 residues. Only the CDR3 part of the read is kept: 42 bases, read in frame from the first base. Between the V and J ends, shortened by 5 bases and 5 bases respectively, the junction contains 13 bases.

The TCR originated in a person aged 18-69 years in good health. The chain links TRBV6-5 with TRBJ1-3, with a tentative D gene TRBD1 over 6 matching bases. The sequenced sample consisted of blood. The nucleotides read TGTGCCAGCAGTCCCCGGGACATCCGAAACACCATATATTTT. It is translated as CASSPRDIRNTIYF.